This TCR beta chain was observed in a study of shared clonotypes between healthy human individuals. Study at large: With ages of 18 to 49, the donors were a couple of women and a few men. Used for every donor were three CD4 naive, three CD4 memory, two CD8 naive and one CD8 memory plate. Study-level results: Sampling used blood alone; tissue repertoires probably differ.

The naive CD8 population came from CD45RO-negative cells selected for CCR7, without terminally differentiated effector memory CD45RA+ cells. Among the donors, all were Caucasian adults who lived in Nashville, Tennessee. Trimming shortened V by 0 bases and J by 3 bases, and 15 bases separated the two germline ends. Germline CDR1 SGHNT, CDR2 YYREEE (reference sequence). This CDR3 has 16 amino acids. About this clone itself: What it recognizes is unknown.

TCRdb's table, derived via immunoSEQ multiplex PCR, lists solely in-frame clones and lacks some. The sample lists 660,000 or so clones, around 96% seen once, with 0.11% in the top ten. The sequencing sample was made of naive CD8+ T cells sorted from blood. This TCR was recovered from a woman aged 25-40 years in good health. The chain joins TRBV5-4 to TRBJ1-1; perhaps TRBD1 as D (6 bases). The CDR3 sequence is CASSLEPEDSYTEAFF. Here the CDR3 DNA reads TGTGCCAGCAGCTTGGAGCCGGAGGACAGTTACACTGAAGCTTTCTTT.